The present T cell receptor beta chain was sequenced within a study of cytomegalovirus exposure and HLA in healthy donors. PCR was performed using 60 Vbeta and 13 Jbeta primers. Method: immunoSEQ multiplex PCR; TCRdb's copy keeps in-frame clones and lacks some. The table shows approximately 110,000 clones, with roughly 70% occurring only once. V lost 3 bases to trimming and J lost 7 bases, with 15 bases between them. From germline, CDR1 is GTSNPN and CDR2 SVGIG (reference sequence). The CDR3 runs 14 residues. J is TRBJ1-4 and V is TRBV30; D is uncertain. Material: PBMCs. This receptor was taken from a man aged 35-49 years in good health and CMV-seropositive. The CDR3: CAWRGRTLPEKLFF. The CDR3 DNA sequence: TGTGCCTGGAGGGGGAGGACCCTACCTGAAAAACTGTTTTTT.